Following are 30 T cell receptor beta chains from one sample sequenced in a study of PD-L1 blockade in urothelial cancer. Generated by immunoSEQ multiplex PCR, the TCRdb table keeps only in-frame clones and is missing some. The sample records around 100,000 clones, about nine tenths being singletons. The time point here: pretreatment peripheral blood. This specimen consisted of PBMCs, obtained around atezolizumab (anti-PD-L1) treatment. The receptors were gathered from a man aged 60 to 75 with urothelial cancer.

This rearrangement joins TRBV5-1 to TRBJ1-1, with TRBD1 identical over 10 bases. V gave up 4 bases and J gave up 0 bases; unmatched junction bases: 3. CDR1 is SGHRS and CDR2 is YFSETQ in the germline V gene. CDR3 length equals 15 residues. The CDR3 loop reads CASSGGTGVNTEAFF. CDR3 coding DNA: TGCGCCAGCAGCGGGGGGACAGGGGTGAACACTGAAGCTTTCTTT.

A single count supports this clone. The chain couples TRBV15 to TRBJ1-1; D unclear. The CDR3 is 12 amino acids. The germline CDR1 and CDR2 sequences are LNHNV and YYDKDF (reference sequence). Trimming took off 2 bases at V and 8 bases at J, with 9 bases between the two ends. This chain's CDR3 is CATSRPPLEAFF. CDR3 in DNA: TGTGCCACCAGCAGACCCCCATTGGAAGCTTTCTTT.

This clone came up once. The V and J genes are TRBV7-9 and TRBJ1-2; unclear D gene. Germline loops: CDR1 SEHNR, CDR2 FQNEAQ (reference sequence). The CDR3 is 15 amino acids. V was pared by 1 base and J by 5 bases, with 14 bases between. The CDR3, as DNA: TGTGCCAGCAGCTTAGGGACTAGAACGATGTATGGCTACACCTTC. Translating it yields CASSLGTRTMYGYTF. The complete variable domain, with remaining parts taken from reference TRBV7-9 and TRBJ1-2, reads DTGVSQNPRHKITKRGQNVTFRCDPISEHNRLYWYRQTLGQGPEFLTYFQNEAQLEKSRLLSDRFSAERPKGSFSTLEIQRTEQGDSAMYLCASSLGTRTMYGYTFGSGTRLTVV.

This chain connects TRBV5-5 to TRBJ2-7; 7 nucleotides align to TRBD1. After removal of 5 bases from V and 2 bases from J, the junction contained 4 bases not matched to a gene. Germline V lookup: CDR1 SGHKS, CDR2 YYEKEE (reference sequence). This CDR3 spans 13 amino acids. The chain's CDR3 is CASSTQGAYEQYF. CDR3 DNA: TGTGCCAGCAGTACGCAGGGGGCCTACGAGCAGTACTTC.

V is TRBV27 and J is TRBJ2-7, with 9 bases identical to TRBD2. CDR1 is MNHEY, CDR2 SMNVEV, per germline (reference sequence). J was trimmed by 1 base and V by 5 bases; bases with no gene match: 3. This CDR3 has 14 residues. The CDR3 loop reads CASSTLAGSYEQYF. Written as DNA, the CDR3 is TGTGCCAGCAGTACACTAGCGGGTTCCTACGAGCAGTACTTC.

The rearrangement links TRBV27 to TRBJ1-1; 8 bases are a match to TRBD1. Losses at the gene ends were 5 bases for V and 4 bases for J; bases not matched to a gene: 6. The germline CDR1 and CDR2 sequences are MNHEY and SMNVEV (reference sequence). The CDR3 covers 14 residues. As DNA, the CDR3 is TGTGCCAGCAGTACAGGGGGGTTCGGCACTGAAGCTTTCTTT. Its protein is CASSTGGFGTEAFF.

The chain employs TRBV5-6 and TRBJ2-3, with TRBD2 matching 12 bases. The CDR3 runs 16 residues. Germline CDR1 reads SGHDT; CDR2 reads YYEEEE. Trimming cost V 2 bases and J 4 bases; bases outside gene matches: 5. CDR3 sequence: CASSFASGGASDTQYF. The CDR3 coding sequence is TGTGCCAGCAGCTTTGCTAGCGGGGGGGCCTCAGATACGCAGTATTTT.

V usage is TRBV19 and J usage is TRBJ2-3; 7 bases fit TRBD1. Germline assignment: CDR1 LNHDA and CDR2 SQIVND (reference sequence). The CDR3 runs 17 residues. Losses at the gene ends were 3 bases for V and 0 bases for J; bases not matched to a gene: 9. The CDR3 region has the DNA TGTGCCAGTAGTATGGGCTGGGACAGATCAAGCACAGATACGCAGTATTTT. Translation gives CASSMGWDRSSTDTQYF.

The chain uses TRBV19 and TRBJ2-1; no clear D gene. Deletions cut 4 bases from V and 0 bases from J, with 7 bases between. The CDR3 totals 14 residues. Germline V gives CDR1 LNHDA, CDR2 SQIVND (reference sequence). CDR3 sequence: CASSTEISYNEQFF. The CDR3 DNA is TGTGCCAGTAGTACTGAGATCTCCTACAATGAGCAGTTCTTC.

This clone came up a few times. V usage is TRBV10-3 and J usage is TRBJ1-2, with 11 bases aligning to TRBD1. Germline V lookup: CDR1 ENHRY, CDR2 SYGVKD. There are 15 residues in the CDR3. After removal of 7 bases from V and 4 bases from J, the junction contained 8 bases not matched to a gene. The CDR3 loop reads CAIKQGQGELYGYTF. CDR3 DNA: TGTGCCATCAAACAGGGACAGGGGGAACTCTATGGCTACACCTTC.

The V call is TRBV4-3, the J call TRBJ1-1, with 7 bases identical to TRBD1. The CDR3 spans 16 residues. Germline values: CDR1 LGHNA, CDR2 YSLEER. J lost 0 bases, V lost 3 bases, and 7 bases had no gene match. The CDR3 protein is CASSHLRDSLNTEAFF. The CDR3 nucleotides read TGCGCCAGCAGCCATCTCCGGGACAGTTTGAACACTGAAGCTTTCTTT.

This clone was detected only once. This chain links TRBV6-5 with TRBJ2-7; 9 bases map to TRBD2. Trimming took 6 bases from V and 7 from J; bases not matched to a gene: 13. This CDR3 contains 15 residues. From germline, CDR1 is MNHEY and CDR2 SVGAGI. CDR3 protein: CASRGSGGPLGEQYF. CDR3 coding DNA: TGTGCCAGCAGGGGGAGCGGGGGGCCTTTGGGGGAGCAGTACTTC.

In its sample, this clone was seen once. The chain joins TRBV10-1 to TRBJ2-7; weak D call: TRBD1 (6 bases). Germline CDR1 reads WNHNN; CDR2 reads SYGVQD (reference sequence). This CDR3 is built from 15 residues. Between the trimmed V and J ends, which lost 3 bases and 0 bases, there was a span of 12 bases. CDR3 protein: CASSEGRGFSYEQYF. CDR3 DNA: TGCGCCAGCAGTGAAGGCAGGGGATTCTCCTACGAGCAGTACTTC.

The V gene is TRBV2, the J gene TRBJ2-7; 10 bases fit TRBD1. The CDR3 contains 14 residues. Germline values: CDR1 SNHLY, CDR2 FYNNEI. The V gene end was trimmed by 6 bases and the J gene end by 2 bases; junction bases not matched to a gene: 4. In nucleotides, the CDR3 is TGTGCCAGCAGATCGACAGGGGGCACCTACGAGCAGTACTTC. This sequence encodes CASRSTGGTYEQYF.

The chain combines TRBV7-9 with TRBJ2-3; D is undetermined. The CDR3 loop spans 13 amino acids. The V end lost 3 bases, the J end lost 4 bases, and 8 bases lay between the germline ends. Germline V lookup: CDR1 SEHNR, CDR2 FQNEAQ (reference sequence). The CDR3 reads CASSFPGSDTQYF. The CDR3 nucleotides read TGTGCCAGCAGCTTCCCAGGATCAGATACGCAGTATTTT.

V usage is TRBV5-1 and J usage is TRBJ1-5; a possible D gene is TRBD1 (5 bases). CDR1 SGHRS and CDR2 YFSETQ come from the germline V gene. V shed 5 bases and J shed 2 bases, with 14 bases lying between them. The CDR3 loop spans 15 amino acids. The CDR3 bases are TGCGCCAGCAGTACATCAGGGAAACGCAATCAGCCCCAGCATTTT. This encodes CASSTSGKRNQPQHF.

V is TRBV6-6 and J is TRBJ2-4; D is undetermined. Germline V gene sequence: CDR1 MNHNY, CDR2 SVGAGI (reference sequence). With 7 bases removed from V and 3 bases from J, the gap between germline ends came to 10 bases. The CDR3 contains 13 residues. The CDR3 coding sequence is TGTGCCAGCAAGCCCATCGGCAAAAACATTCAGTACTTC. Its protein is CASKPIGKNIQYF.

The gene calls are TRBV19 and TRBJ2-3; D possibly corresponds to TRBD2 (6 bases). This CDR3 has 15 residues. The ends were cut back, 1 base at V and 0 bases at J, with 8 bases in the middle. Germline V gives CDR1 LNHDA, CDR2 SQIVND (reference sequence). The CDR3 spells CASSIGRDSTDTQYF. CDR3 sequence (DNA): TGTGCCAGTAGTATAGGGCGGGATAGCACAGATACGCAGTATTTT.

This clone came up a few times. J is TRBJ2-7 and V is TRBV7-9; 8 nucleotides align to TRBD2. Trimming removed 5 bases from V and 4 bases from J; junction bases left unmatched: 7. The CDR3 runs 14 residues. Germline values: CDR1 SEHNR, CDR2 FQNEAQ (reference sequence). CDR3 protein: CASSPASGPYEQYF. The DNA of the CDR3 is TGTGCCAGCAGCCCCGCTAGCGGGCCTTACGAGCAGTACTTC.

This chain links TRBV29-1 with TRBJ2-7, with TRBD2 matching over 7 bases. Unmatched junction bases numbered 7, after V lost 1 base and J lost 1 base. The CDR3 is 15 amino acids. Germline values: CDR1 SQVTM, CDR2 ANQGSEA. The CDR3 loop is CSVEGGAGESYEQYF. Written as DNA, the CDR3 is TGCAGCGTTGAAGGAGGGGCGGGAGAGTCCTACGAGCAGTACTTC.

The gene calls are TRBV5-1 and TRBJ2-3; TRBD2 agrees at 7 bases. This CDR3 comprises 14 residues. Trimming took 1 base from V and 5 from J; bases not matched to a gene: 4. Germline-derived CDR1 and CDR2 are SGHRS and YFSETQ. CDR3 loop: CASSLREAIDTQYF. CDR3 DNA: TGCGCCAGCAGCTTGCGGGAGGCGATAGATACGCAGTATTTT.

The chain links TRBV30 to TRBJ2-3; 9 nucleotides agree with TRBD1. V gave up 3 bases and J gave up 0 bases; unmatched junction bases: 4. CDR3 length equals 15 residues. Germline V CDR1 and CDR2: GTSNPN, SVGIG (reference sequence). The CDR3 DNA reads as TGTGCCTGGAGGGGGGACAGGGCTAGCACAGATACGCAGTATTTT. Protein product: CAWRGDRASTDTQYF.

The chain couples TRBV28 to TRBJ1-1; 7 bases map to TRBD1. The CDR3 totals 16 residues. The germline V gene has CDR1 MDHEN and CDR2 SYDVKM. V gave up 5 bases and J gave up 6 bases; unmatched junction bases: 15. The CDR3 DNA reads TGTGCCAGCAGTCCCCCCCTAACCAGGGGGTGGTCTGAAGCTTTCTTT. Translating it yields CASSPPLTRGWSEAFF.

The V and J genes are TRBV5-4 and TRBJ2-1; TRBD2 matches 12 bases. CDR3 size: 15 residues. Germline V gives CDR1 SGHNT, CDR2 YYREEE (reference sequence). Trimming cost V 0 bases and J 9 bases; bases outside gene matches: 4. In DNA form, the CDR3 reads TGTGCCAGCAGCTTGGGACTAGCGGGAGTGGGTGAGCAGTTCTTC. This codes for CASSLGLAGVGEQFF.

The chain uses TRBV5-6 and TRBJ2-7; D gene ambiguous. The CDR3 is made up of 13 amino acids. The germline CDR1 and CDR2 sequences are SGHDT and YYEEEE. V lost 2 bases and J lost 6, with 12 bases in between. The CDR3 DNA is TGTGCCAGCAGCTTATACGCAGCAGGCGAGCAGTACTTC. Translating gives CASSLYAAGEQYF.

V gene TRBV6-4 combines with J gene TRBJ2-1, with 8 bases matching TRBD2. Per germline, CDR1 MRHNA and CDR2 SNTAGT. The trim removed 7 bases at V and 4 bases at J, leaving 18 bases unmatched. CDR3 length equals 18 residues. CDR3 bases: TGTGCCAGCACTCCCCCCACCGACGGGGCTAGCGGGTACAATGAGCAGTTCTTC. It yields the protein CASTPPTDGASGYNEQFF.

This clone was detected a few times. This rearrangement joins TRBV11-3 to TRBJ2-7; 9 nucleotides agree with TRBD1. The CDR3 contains 15 residues. The V gene end was trimmed by 5 bases and the J gene end by 4 bases; junction bases not matched to a gene: 9. Germline V gives CDR1 SGHNT, CDR2 YENEEA. CDR3 region: CASSTGTGNQYEQYF. The DNA of the CDR3 is TGTGCCAGCAGCACCGGGACAGGGAATCAGTACGAGCAGTACTTC.

The rearrangement links TRBV27 to TRBJ2-7; 9 bases agree with TRBD1. Germline V gene lookup returns CDR1 MNHEY and CDR2 SMNVEV (reference sequence). V dropped 5 bases and J dropped 0; count of bases not matched to a gene: 8. CDR3 size: 16 residues. The CDR3 reads CASSPGQGYSSYEQYF. The CDR3 DNA sequence: TGTGCCAGCAGTCCCGGACAGGGGTATAGCTCCTACGAGCAGTACTTC.

This chain connects TRBV4-1 to TRBJ2-1; D is uncertain. Per germline, CDR1 MGHRA and CDR2 YSYEKL. V lost 4 bases and J lost 3, with 13 bases in between. The CDR3 runs to 15 residues. The CDR3, as DNA: TGCGCCAGCAGCCTAGACTTGGCGGTCTACAATGAGCAGTTCTTC. It codes for CASSLDLAVYNEQFF.

This rearrangement joins TRBV11-2 to TRBJ1-1; D is unresolved. The germline V gene encodes CDR1 SGHAT and CDR2 FQNNGV. The length of the CDR3 is 15 residues. The germline V and J ends were trimmed by 1 base and 1 base, with 10 bases remaining between them. This CDR3 reads CASSLGGLSNTEAFF. For the CDR3, the DNA is TGTGCCAGCAGCTTAGGCGGGTTATCGAACACTGAAGCTTTCTTT. The full variable domain, with the rest looked up from reference TRBV11-2 and TRBJ1-1, is EAGVAQSPRYKIIEKRQSVAFWCNPISGHATLYWYQQILGQGPKLLIQFQNNGVVDDSQLPKDRFSAERLKGVDSTLKIQPAKLEDSAVYLCASSLGGLSNTEAFFGQGTRLTVV.